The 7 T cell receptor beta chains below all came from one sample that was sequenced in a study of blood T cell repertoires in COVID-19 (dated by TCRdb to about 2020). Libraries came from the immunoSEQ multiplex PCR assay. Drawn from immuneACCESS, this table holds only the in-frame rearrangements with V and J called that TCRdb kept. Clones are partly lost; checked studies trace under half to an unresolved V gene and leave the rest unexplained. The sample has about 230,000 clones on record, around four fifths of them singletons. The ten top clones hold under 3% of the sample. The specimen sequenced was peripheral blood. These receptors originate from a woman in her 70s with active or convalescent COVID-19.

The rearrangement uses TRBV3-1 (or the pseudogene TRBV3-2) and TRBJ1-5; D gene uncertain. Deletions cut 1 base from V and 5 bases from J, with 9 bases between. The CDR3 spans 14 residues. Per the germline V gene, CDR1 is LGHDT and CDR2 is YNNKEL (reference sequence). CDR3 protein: CASSQGSGYQPQHF. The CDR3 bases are TGTGCCAGCAGCCAAGGTTCAGGTTATCAGCCCCAGCATTTT.

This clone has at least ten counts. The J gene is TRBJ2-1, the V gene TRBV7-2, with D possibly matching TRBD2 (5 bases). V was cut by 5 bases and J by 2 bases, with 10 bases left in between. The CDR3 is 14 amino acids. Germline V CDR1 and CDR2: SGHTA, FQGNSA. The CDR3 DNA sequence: TGTGCCAGCAGCCCCAGCGGCCCCTACAATGAGCAGTTCTTC. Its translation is CASSPSGPYNEQFF. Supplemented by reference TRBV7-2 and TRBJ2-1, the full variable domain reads GAGVSQSPSNKVTEKGKDVELRCDPISGHTALYWYRQSLGQGLEFLIYFQGNSAPDKSGLPSDRFSAERTGGSVSTLTIQRTQQEDSAVYLCASSPSGPYNEQFFGPGTRLTVL.

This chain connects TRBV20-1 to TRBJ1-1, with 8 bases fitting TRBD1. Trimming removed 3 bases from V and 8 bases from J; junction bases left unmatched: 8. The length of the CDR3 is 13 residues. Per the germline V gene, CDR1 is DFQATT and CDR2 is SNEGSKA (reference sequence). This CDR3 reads CSASPGGIGEAFF. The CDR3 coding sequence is TGCAGTGCTAGTCCAGGGGGCATTGGGGAAGCTTTCTTT.

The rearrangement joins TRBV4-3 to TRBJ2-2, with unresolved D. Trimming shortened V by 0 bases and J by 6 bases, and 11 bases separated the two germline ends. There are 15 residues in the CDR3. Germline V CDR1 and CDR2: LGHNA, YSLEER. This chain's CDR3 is CASSQDRVEAGELFF. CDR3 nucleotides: TGCGCCAGCAGCCAAGACCGGGTGGAAGCCGGGGAGCTGTTTTTT.

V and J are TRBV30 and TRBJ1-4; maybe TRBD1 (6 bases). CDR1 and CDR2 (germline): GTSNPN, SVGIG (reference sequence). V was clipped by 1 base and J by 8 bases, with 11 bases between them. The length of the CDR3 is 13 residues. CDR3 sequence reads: CAWSAGTYEKLFF. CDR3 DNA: TGTGCCTGGAGTGCCGGGACATACGAAAAACTGTTTTTT.

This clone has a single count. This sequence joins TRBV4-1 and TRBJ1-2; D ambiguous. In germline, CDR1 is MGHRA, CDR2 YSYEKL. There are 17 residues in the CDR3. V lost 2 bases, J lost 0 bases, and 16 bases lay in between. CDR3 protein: CASSQLTSPLTNYGYTF. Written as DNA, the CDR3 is TGCGCCAGCAGCCAACTAACCTCACCTCTCACTAACTATGGCTACACCTTC.

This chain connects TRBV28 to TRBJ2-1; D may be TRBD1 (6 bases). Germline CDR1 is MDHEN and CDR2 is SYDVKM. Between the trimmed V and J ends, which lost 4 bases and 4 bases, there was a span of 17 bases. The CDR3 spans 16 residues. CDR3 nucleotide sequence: TGTGCCAGCAGTTCCTCGGCCCAGAGGGGGTACAATGAGCAGTTCTTC. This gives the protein CASSSSAQRGYNEQFF.